This T cell receptor (beta chain) was obtained from a study of early T cells in non-severe SARS-CoV-2 infection. TCRdb recomputed calls from the 5' RACE reads with MiXCR, one row per CDR3 protein. The sample has around 64,000 distinct CDR3 sequences; about an eighth are singletons. CDR1 and CDR2 (germline): LNHDA, SQIVND (reference sequence). Between the trimmed V and J ends, which lost 4 bases and 1 base, there was a span of 22 bases. The CDR3 covers 18 residues. The TCR comes from an adult who was a healthcare worker with PCR-confirmed SARS-CoV-2 infection or an uninfected control (not recorded which). The rearrangement uses TRBV19 and TRBJ1-2, with D possibly being TRBD1 (6 bases). The specimen comprised whole blood, sampled at baseline. The CDR3 is CASSSRLRGASFNYGYTF. The CDR3 DNA reads as TGTGCCAGTAGTAGCCGCTTGCGGGGGGCCTCCTTTAACTATGGCTACACCTTC.